This TCR beta chain comes out of a study of response to subunit inactivated influenza vaccine. This CDR3 contains 13 residues. Germline lookup yields CDR1 KGHDR and CDR2 SFDVKD. V was trimmed by 5 bases and J by 1 base, leaving 6 bases between them. Using its own MiXCR run on the RT-PCR reads, TCRdb lists one record per CDR3 protein. The table has about 540,000 distinct CDR3 sequences, around 21% seen once. Points on this clonotype: Its antigen is unknown.

Study-level findings and limits: That few new T cells are recruited by each seasonal influenza vaccination was the authors' suggestion.

The same sample was also studied in work on T cells expressing NK-cell markers. From that report: Generation of TCR beta cDNA was performed by 5'RACE template switching incorporating UMIs. TCR beta repertoires came from sorted CD3+CD56+NKG2C+, CD3+CD56+NKG2C- and CD3+CD56-NKG2C+ T cells.

The source is a man over 45 who received an inactivated influenza vaccine. Source: CD4+ T cells sorted from PBMCs, taken approximately 12 days after vaccination. V usage is TRBV24-1 and J usage is TRBJ2-3, with no clear D. The CDR3, as DNA: TGTGCCACCAGTGTAACCGGCACAGATACGCAGTATTTT. Translation: CATSVTGTDTQYF.